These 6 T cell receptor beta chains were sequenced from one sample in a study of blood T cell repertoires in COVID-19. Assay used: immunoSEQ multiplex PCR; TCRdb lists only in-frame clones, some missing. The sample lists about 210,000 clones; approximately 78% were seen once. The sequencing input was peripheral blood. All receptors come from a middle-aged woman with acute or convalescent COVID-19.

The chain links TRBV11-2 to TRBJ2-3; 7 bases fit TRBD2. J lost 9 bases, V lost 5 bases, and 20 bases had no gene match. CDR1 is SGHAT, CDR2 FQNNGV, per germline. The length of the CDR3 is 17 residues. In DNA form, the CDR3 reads TGTGCCAGCAGCAATAGCGGGCGTTTGGTTTCTCCCCCGACGCAGTATTTT. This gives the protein CASSNSGRLVSPPTQYF. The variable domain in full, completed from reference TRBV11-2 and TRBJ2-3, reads EAGVAQSPRYKIIEKRQSVAFWCNPISGHATLYWYQQILGQGPKLLIQFQNNGVVDDSQLPKDRFSAERLKGVDSTLKIQPAKLEDSAVYLCASSNSGRLVSPPTQYFGPGTRLTVL.

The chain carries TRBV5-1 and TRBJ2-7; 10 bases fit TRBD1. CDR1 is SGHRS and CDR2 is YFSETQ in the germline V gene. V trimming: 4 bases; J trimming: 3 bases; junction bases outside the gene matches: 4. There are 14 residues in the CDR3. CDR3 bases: TGCGCCAGCAGCGAGACAGGGGGCGACTACGAGCAGTACTTC. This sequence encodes CASSETGGDYEQYF.

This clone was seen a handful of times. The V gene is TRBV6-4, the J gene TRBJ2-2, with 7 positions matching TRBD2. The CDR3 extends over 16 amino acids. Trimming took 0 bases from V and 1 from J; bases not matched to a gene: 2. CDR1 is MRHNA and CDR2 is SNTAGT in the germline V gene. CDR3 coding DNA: TGTGCCAGCAGTGACTCTTCTAGCGGGAACACCGGGGAGCTGTTTTTT. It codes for CASSDSSSGNTGELFF.

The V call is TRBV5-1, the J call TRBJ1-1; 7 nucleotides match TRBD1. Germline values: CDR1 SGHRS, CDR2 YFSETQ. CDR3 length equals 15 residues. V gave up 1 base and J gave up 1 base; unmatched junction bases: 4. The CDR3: CASSLNYRGNTEAFF. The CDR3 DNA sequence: TGCGCCAGCAGCTTGAATTACAGGGGGAACACTGAAGCTTTCTTT.

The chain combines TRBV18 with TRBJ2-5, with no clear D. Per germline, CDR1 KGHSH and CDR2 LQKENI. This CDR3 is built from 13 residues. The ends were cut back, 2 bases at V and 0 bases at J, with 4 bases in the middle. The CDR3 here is CASSPEYQETQYF. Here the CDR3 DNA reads TGTGCCAGCTCACCAGAGTACCAAGAGACCCAGTACTTC. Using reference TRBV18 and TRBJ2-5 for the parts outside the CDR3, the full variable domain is NAGVMQNPRHLVRRRGQEARLRCSPMKGHSHVYWYRQLPEEGLKFMVYLQKENIIDESGMPKERFSAEFPKEGPSILRIQQVVRGDSAAYFCASSPEYQETQYFGPGTRLLVL.

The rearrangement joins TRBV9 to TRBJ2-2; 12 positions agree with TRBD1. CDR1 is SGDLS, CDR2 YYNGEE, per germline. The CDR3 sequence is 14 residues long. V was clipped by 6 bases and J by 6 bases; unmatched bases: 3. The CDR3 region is CASTWDRGPGELFF. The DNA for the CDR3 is TGTGCCAGCACCTGGGACAGGGGGCCCGGGGAGCTGTTTTTT.